A single T cell receptor beta chain is shown here with its context. The source of the sample is a study of OX40 agonist ivuxolimab in advanced cancers. The assay was immunoSEQ multiplex PCR, and TCRdb's table has in-frame clones only and misses some. Of approximately 30,000 clones in the sample, 84% were seen once. Deletions cut 6 bases from V and 1 base from J, with 8 bases between. The germline V gene encodes CDR1 SGHVS and CDR2 FNYEAQ. The CDR3 totals 13 residues. This sequence originates from an adult with an advanced solid tumor such as melanoma, head and neck, liver or kidney cancer. This chain connects TRBV7-6 to TRBJ2-3; the D gene is possibly TRBD1 (6 bases). Here the sequenced sample was CD4+ or CD8+ T cells sorted from blood, taken in a trial of the OX40 agonist ivuxolimab. The CDR3 nucleotides read TGTGCCAGCAGGGGGGCCTGCACAGATACGCAGTATTTT. Amino acids: CASRGACTDTQYF.